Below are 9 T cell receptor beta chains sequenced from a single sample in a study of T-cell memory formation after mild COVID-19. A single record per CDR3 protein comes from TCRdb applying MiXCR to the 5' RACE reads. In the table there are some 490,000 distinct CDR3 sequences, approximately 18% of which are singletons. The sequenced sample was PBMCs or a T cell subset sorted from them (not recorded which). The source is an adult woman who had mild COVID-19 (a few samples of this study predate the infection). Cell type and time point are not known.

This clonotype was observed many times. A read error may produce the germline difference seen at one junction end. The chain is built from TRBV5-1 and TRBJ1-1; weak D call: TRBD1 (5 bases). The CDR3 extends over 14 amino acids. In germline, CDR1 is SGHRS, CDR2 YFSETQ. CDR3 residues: CASSPGTMNTEAFF. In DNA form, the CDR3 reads TGTGCCAGCAGTCCCGGGACGATGAACACTGAAGCTTTCTTT.

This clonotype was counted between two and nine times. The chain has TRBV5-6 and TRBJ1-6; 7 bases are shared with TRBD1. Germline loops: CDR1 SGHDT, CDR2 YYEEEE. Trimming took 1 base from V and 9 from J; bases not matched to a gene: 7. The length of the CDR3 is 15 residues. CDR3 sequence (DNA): TGTGCCAGCAGCTTGCTGACAGGGAAGGGTTCACCCCTCCACTTT. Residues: CASSLLTGKGSPLHF.

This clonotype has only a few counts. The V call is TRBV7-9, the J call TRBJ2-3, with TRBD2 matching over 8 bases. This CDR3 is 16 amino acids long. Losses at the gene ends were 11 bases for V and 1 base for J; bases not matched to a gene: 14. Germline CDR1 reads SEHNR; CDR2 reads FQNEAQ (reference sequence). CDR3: CASGKAGETGTDTQYF. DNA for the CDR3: TGTGCCTCCGGGAAAGCGGGGGAAACCGGCACAGATACGCAGTATTTT.

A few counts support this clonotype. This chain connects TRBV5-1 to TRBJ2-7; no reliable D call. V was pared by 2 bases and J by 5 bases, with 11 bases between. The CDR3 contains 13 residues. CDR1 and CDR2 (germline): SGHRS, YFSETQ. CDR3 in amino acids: CASSFRLRDEQYF. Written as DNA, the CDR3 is TGCGCCAGCAGCTTCAGGTTAAGGGACGAGCAGTACTTC.

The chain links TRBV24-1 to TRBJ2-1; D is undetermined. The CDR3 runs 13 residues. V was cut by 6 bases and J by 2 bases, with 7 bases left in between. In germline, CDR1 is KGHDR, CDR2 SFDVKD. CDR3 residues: CATSSLAYNEQFF. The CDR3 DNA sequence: TGTGCCACCAGTTCCCTAGCCTACAATGAGCAGTTCTTC.

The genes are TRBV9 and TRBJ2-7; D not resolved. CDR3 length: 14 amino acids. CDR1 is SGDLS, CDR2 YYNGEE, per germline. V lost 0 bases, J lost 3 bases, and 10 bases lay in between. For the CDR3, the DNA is TGTGCCAGCAGCGTAGGGGCCAGTTTCTACGAGCAGTACTTC. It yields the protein CASSVGASFYEQYF.

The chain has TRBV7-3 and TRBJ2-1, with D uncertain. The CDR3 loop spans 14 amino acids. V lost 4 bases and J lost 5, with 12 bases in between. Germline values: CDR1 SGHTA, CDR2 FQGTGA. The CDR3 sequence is CASSSLLADNEQFF. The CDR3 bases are TGTGCCAGCAGCTCCTTGTTGGCGGACAATGAGCAGTTCTTC.

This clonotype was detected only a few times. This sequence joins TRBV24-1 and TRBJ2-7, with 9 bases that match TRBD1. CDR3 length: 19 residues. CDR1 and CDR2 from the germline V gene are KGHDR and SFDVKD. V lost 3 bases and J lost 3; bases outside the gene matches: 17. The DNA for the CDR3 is TGTGCCACCAGTGATCAGACCGGGACAGGGATTGGTCTTGTCTACGAGCAGTACTTC. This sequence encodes CATSDQTGTGIGLVYEQYF.

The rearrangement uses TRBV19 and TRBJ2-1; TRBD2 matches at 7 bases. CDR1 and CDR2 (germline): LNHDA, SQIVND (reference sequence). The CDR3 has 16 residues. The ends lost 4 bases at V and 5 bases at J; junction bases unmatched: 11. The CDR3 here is CASSRTSALPDNEQFF. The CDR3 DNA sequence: TGTGCCAGTAGTAGAACTAGCGCCCTACCGGACAATGAGCAGTTCTTC.